Below, one T cell receptor beta chain is given with its context. Repertoires were generated with immunoSEQ multiplex PCR, while TCRdb's copy carries only in-frame clones and drops some. The table has fewer than 140,000 clones, less than 95% seen once. This entry comes from a study of T cell changes during pregnancy in multiple sclerosis. V lost 3 bases and J lost 0, with 7 bases in between. Germline CDR1 is SGDLS and CDR2 is YYNGEE. This CDR3 is built from 14 residues. This clonotype was obtained from a female donor with multiple sclerosis, enrolled in a pregnancy study. Material: peripheral blood, obtained after pregnancy. The chain links TRBV9 to TRBJ1-3; D gene unclear. This chain's CDR3 is CASSATISGNTIYF. CDR3 DNA: TGTGCCAGCAGCGCTACGATCTCTGGAAACACCATATATTTT.